This T cell receptor beta chain was sequenced in a study of blood T cell repertoires in COVID-19. The study drew participants aged about 18 to 89 years from fewer than 30 US areas. Cohorts were determined from participant-reported clinical history. Sequencing used immunoSEQ multiplex PCR; TCRdb keeps in-frame clones, though not all of them. The sample has 220,000 or so clones; 85% to 90% are singletons. The sample comprised PBMCs or T cells enriched from blood (not recorded which). The sequence was collected from a man aged 30 to 45 who had been exposed to COVID-19.

CDR3 nucleotide sequence: TGTGCCAGTGCCGGATCGGGCGAGCAGTACTTC. It encodes CASAGSGEQYF. This chain joins TRBV6-5 and TRBJ2-7; no reliable D call. CDR3 length: 11 residues. CDR1 and CDR2 from the germline V gene are MNHEY and SVGAGI. V gave up 9 bases and J gave up 6 bases, with 12 bases separating them.